These 14 T cell receptor beta chains came from one sample sequenced in a study of shared clonotypes between healthy human individuals. Measured with immunoSEQ multiplex PCR; TCRdb has only the in-frame clones, and not every one. The repertoire holds about 2.4 million clones, with under 95% as singletons. The sample taken for sequencing was naive CD4+ T cells from PBMCs. Subset meaning: CD45RA+ positively selected. The receptors stem from a man between 18 and 29 years old in good health. Some clones in this sample may be carry-over from other donors' samples.

A word on this clone: Additional DNA sequences in this sample encode the identical CDR3. The rearrangement uses TRBV2 and TRBJ2-2; 7 positions agree with TRBD1. The V gene's germline CDR1 is SNHLY and CDR2 FYNNEI. CDR3 size: 13 residues. Trimming cost V 6 bases and J 6 bases; bases outside gene matches: 4. The CDR3 DNA reads as TGTGCCAGCAGGGGAACAGGGGCCGGGGAGCTGTTTTTT. Encoded protein: CASRGTGAGELFF.

This clone occurred once. This chain links TRBV5-1 with TRBJ1-3; tentatively, D is TRBD1 (6 bases). The V and J ends lost 4 bases and 4 bases respectively, with 18 bases between them. Germline V gives CDR1 SGHRS, CDR2 YFSETQ. This CDR3 region has 16 residues. The CDR3 reads CASSPGSGTRGNTIYF. CDR3 coding DNA: TGCGCCAGCAGCCCAGGTTCCGGGACACGGGGAAACACCATATATTTT.

This sequence joins TRBV5-6 and TRBJ2-5, with D possibly being TRBD1 (6 bases). The closer fit of TRBJ2-7 to the DNA end suggests the J call may be wrong. The V gene's germline CDR1 is SGHDT and CDR2 YYEEEE. The CDR3 is 13 residues long. DNA of the CDR3: TGTGCCAGCAGCTCCGGGACACTCTACGAGCAGTACTTC. It specifies CASSSGTLYEQYF.

This chain joins TRBV29-1 and TRBJ2-3, with a tentative D call TRBD2 (5 bases). The V and J ends lost 7 bases and 2 bases respectively, with 13 bases between them. Germline V gives CDR1 SQVTM, CDR2 ANQGSEA. This CDR3 is 13 amino acids long. Written as DNA, the CDR3 is TGCAGCGCAAAGAGGCTAGCCACAGATACGCAGTATTTT. Amino acids: CSAKRLATDTQYF.

This chain joins TRBV18 and TRBJ2-3; D uncertain. CDR1 is KGHSH, CDR2 LQKENI, per germline. The V gene lost 0 bases and the J gene lost 8 bases, with 9 bases spanning the gap. This CDR3 region has 13 residues. CDR3 sequence: CASSPPESGTQYF. CDR3 nucleotide sequence: TGTGCCAGCTCACCACCGGAGTCCGGTACGCAGTATTTT.

This clone was detected only once. CDR3 in amino acids: CASSLRPPGSNQPQHF. DNA for the CDR3: TGTGCCAGCAGCTTACGCCCACCGGGGAGCAATCAGCCCCAGCATTTT. The J gene is TRBJ1-5, the V gene TRBV7-2; D is undetermined. V was shortened by 2 bases and J by 1 base, with 12 bases between the two germline ends. The CDR3 is 16 amino acids. The germline gives CDR1 SGHTA, CDR2 FQGNSA.

The chain is built from TRBV28 and TRBJ2-1, with 8 nucleotides matching TRBD2. CDR1 MDHEN and CDR2 SYDVKM come from the germline V gene. The CDR3 runs 15 residues. Germline trimming cut 6 bases from V and 5 bases from J; bases unmatched to any gene: 9. CDR3 residues: CASSSGGLGDNEQFF. The CDR3 region has the DNA TGTGCCAGCAGCTCCGGGGGACTAGGAGACAATGAGCAGTTCTTC. Complete variable domain (other parts from reference TRBV28 and TRBJ2-1): DVKVTQSSRYLVKRTGEKVFLECVQDMDHENMFWYRQDPGLGLRLIYFSYDVKMKEKGDIPEGYSVSREKKERFSLILESASTNQTSMYLCASSSGGLGDNEQFFGPGTRLTVL.

The chain couples TRBV29-1 to TRBJ2-7; TRBD1 aligns across 8 bases. V dropped 7 bases and J dropped 2; count of bases not matched to a gene: 10. The CDR3 is 14 residues long. Germline V gene sequence: CDR1 SQVTM, CDR2 ANQGSEA. CDR3: CSARTGTGTYEQYF. The CDR3 nucleotides are TGCAGCGCCCGAACCGGGACAGGCACCTACGAGCAGTACTTC.

V and J are TRBV2 and TRBJ1-5; 8 bases fit TRBD1. In germline, CDR1 is SNHLY, CDR2 FYNNEI. The CDR3 length is 15 residues. V trimming: 6 bases; J trimming: 11 bases; junction bases outside the gene matches: 15. The CDR3 DNA is TGTGCCAGCAGGGCCTCCGATCGGACAGGGCAGGCCCAGCATTTT. It encodes CASRASDRTGQAQHF.

Concerning this clone itself: A much larger clone differs from this one at a single base, so this may be a read error. The rearrangement uses TRBV6-5 and TRBJ2-5, with no clear D. Trimming removed 6 bases from V and 3 bases from J, with 5 bases in between. CDR3 length: 11 residues. Looked up from germline, CDR1 is MNHEY and CDR2 is SVGAGI. In nucleotides, the CDR3 is TGTGCCAGCAGCATAGAAGAGACCCAGTACTTC. Protein: CASSIEETQYF.

The gene calls are TRBV4-3 and TRBJ1-4, with TRBD1 as a possible D gene (5 bases). With 0 bases removed from V and 3 bases from J, the gap between germline ends came to 11 bases. The V gene's germline CDR1 is LGHNA and CDR2 YSLEER. The CDR3 runs to 16 residues. CDR3 loop: CASSQDRRGANEKLFF. The CDR3 DNA reads TGCGCCAGCAGCCAAGATAGGAGGGGTGCTAATGAAAAACTGTTTTTT.

The chain uses TRBV5-1 and TRBJ1-2; 8 positions match TRBD1. CDR3 length: 14 amino acids. With 2 bases clipped from V and 6 bases from J, the junction kept 6 bases outside the gene matches. Germline V gene lookup returns CDR1 SGHRS and CDR2 YFSETQ. In DNA, the CDR3 is TGCGCCAGCAGCTTTACGGCAGGGGGCGATGGCTACACCTTC. Translating gives CASSFTAGGDGYTF.

The gene calls are TRBV18 and TRBJ2-7; 9 bases are shared with TRBD1. This CDR3 region has 15 residues. Germline V gives CDR1 KGHSH, CDR2 LQKENI. V was pared by 0 bases and J by 4 bases, with 4 bases of the junction left unmatched. CDR3 sequence: CASSPPGTGKYEQYF. Here the CDR3 DNA reads TGTGCCAGCTCACCACCCGGGACAGGGAAATACGAGCAGTACTTC.

This chain uses TRBV5-6 with TRBJ1-5, with a possible D match to TRBD1 (6 bases). The ends were cut back, 0 bases at V and 3 bases at J, with 13 bases in the middle. Per the germline V gene, CDR1 is SGHDT and CDR2 is YYEEEE. This CDR3 is built from 16 residues. The CDR3 bases are TGTGCCAGCAGCTTGGCCTATAGGGGGGACAATCAGCCCCAGCATTTT. This gives the protein CASSLAYRGDNQPQHF.